This T cell receptor (beta chain) was observed in a study of blood T cell repertoires in COVID-19. Turning to the study itself: The study drew acute and convalescent COVID-19 samples from the United States, Italy and Spain. PBMCs, B-cell-depleted T cells, or T cells provided the cDNA or gDNA that made up the material.

Original processing notes: Estimation of nucleated cell counts was performed using reference gene primer amplification. Sequencing was performed with immunoSEQ multiplex PCR; in TCRdb, only in-frame clones are kept and a portion is missing. Clone size and V and J calls were adopted from that table, with D and trimming inferred from the DNA. Of about 100,000 clones listed, about 90% are singletons. The germline CDR1 and CDR2 sequences are SGHTA and FQGNSA. The CDR3 loop spans 15 amino acids. The J segment lost 2 bases and the V segment lost 1 base, leaving 5 bases of the junction unmatched. Source material: peripheral blood. The receptor was isolated from a man older than 75 with acute or convalescent COVID-19. V gene TRBV7-2 combines with J gene TRBJ2-7, with 7 bases fitting TRBD1. CDR3 sequence reads: CASSLDGTATYEQYF. CDR3 nucleotides: TGTGCCAGCAGCTTAGACGGGACAGCGACCTACGAGCAGTACTTC.